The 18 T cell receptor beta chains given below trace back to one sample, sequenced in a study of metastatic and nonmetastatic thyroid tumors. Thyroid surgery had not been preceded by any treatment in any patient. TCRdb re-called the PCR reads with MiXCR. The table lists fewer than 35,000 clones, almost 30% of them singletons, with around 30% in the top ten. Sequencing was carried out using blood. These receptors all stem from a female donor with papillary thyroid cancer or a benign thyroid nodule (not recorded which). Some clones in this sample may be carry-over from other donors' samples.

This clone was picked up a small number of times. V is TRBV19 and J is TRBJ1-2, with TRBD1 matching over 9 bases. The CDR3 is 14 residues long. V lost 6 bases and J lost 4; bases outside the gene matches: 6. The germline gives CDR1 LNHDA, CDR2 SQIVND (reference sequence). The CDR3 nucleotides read TGTGCCAGTAGCCGGGACAGGGCCAGCTATGGCTACACCTTC. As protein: CASSRDRASYGYTF.

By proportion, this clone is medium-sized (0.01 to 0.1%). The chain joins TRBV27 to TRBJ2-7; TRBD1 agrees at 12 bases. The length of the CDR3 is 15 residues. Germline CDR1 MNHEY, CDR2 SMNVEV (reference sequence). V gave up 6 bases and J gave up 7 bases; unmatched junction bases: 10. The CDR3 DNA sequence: TGTGCCAGCAGCGACCGGGACAGGGGGCGGAAAGAGCAGTACTTC. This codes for CASSDRDRGRKEQYF.

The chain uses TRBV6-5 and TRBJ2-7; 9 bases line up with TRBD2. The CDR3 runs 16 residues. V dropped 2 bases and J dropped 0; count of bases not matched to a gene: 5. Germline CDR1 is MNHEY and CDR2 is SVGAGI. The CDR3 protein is CASSYPFSGSSYEQYF. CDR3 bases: TGTGCCAGCAGTTACCCCTTTAGCGGGAGCTCCTACGAGCAGTACTTC.

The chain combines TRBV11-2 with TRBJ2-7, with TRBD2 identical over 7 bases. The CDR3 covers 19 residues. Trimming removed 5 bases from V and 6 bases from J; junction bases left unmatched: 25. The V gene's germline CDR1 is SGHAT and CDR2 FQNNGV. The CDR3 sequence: CASSPVGGAGSGPAREQYF. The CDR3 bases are TGTGCCAGCAGCCCCGTGGGAGGGGCAGGCAGCGGTCCCGCACGCGAGCAGTACTTC.

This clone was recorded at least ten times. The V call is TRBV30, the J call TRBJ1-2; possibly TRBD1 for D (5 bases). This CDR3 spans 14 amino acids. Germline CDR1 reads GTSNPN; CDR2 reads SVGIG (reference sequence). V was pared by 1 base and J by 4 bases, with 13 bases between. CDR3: CAWSGRERGYGYTF. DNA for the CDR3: TGTGCCTGGAGTGGCAGGGAGCGCGGCTATGGCTACACCTTC.

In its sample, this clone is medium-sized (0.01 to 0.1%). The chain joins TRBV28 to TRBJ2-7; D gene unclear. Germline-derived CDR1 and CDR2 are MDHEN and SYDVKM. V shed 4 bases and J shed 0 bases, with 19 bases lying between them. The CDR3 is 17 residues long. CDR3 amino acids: CASSSYIGQASSYEQYF. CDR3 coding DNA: TGTGCCAGCAGTTCCTATATAGGGCAGGCGAGCTCCTACGAGCAGTACTTC.

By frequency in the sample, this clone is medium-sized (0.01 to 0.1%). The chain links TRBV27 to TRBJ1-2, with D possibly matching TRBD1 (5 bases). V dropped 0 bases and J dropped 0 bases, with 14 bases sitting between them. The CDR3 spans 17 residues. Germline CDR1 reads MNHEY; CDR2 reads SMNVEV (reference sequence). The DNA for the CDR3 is TGTGCCAGCAGTTTATCGTCGTCAGGGAGGGCTAACTATGGCTACACCTTC. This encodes CASSLSSSGRANYGYTF.

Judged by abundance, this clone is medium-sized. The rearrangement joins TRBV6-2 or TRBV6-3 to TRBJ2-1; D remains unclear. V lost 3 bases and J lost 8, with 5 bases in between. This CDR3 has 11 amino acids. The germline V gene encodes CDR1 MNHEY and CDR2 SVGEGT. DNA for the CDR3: TGTGCCAGCAGTTATGTGGATGAGCAGTTCTTC. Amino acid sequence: CASSYVDEQFF.

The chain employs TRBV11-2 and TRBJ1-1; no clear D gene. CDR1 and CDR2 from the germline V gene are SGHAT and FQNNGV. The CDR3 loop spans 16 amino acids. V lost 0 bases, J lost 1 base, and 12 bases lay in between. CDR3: CASSLDWVGSNTEAFF. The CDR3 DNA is TGTGCCAGCAGCTTAGATTGGGTGGGGTCGAACACTGAAGCTTTCTTT.

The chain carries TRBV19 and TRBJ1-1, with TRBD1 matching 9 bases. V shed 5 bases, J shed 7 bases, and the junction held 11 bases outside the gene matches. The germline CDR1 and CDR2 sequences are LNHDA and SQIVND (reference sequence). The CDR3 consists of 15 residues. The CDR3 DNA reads TGTGCCAGTAGTCCCCACAGGACAGGGGTTGGTGAAGCTTTCTTT. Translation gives CASSPHRTGVGEAFF.

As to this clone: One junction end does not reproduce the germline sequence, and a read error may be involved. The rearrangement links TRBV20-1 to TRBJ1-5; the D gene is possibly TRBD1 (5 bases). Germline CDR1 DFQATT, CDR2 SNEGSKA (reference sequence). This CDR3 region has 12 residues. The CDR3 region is CSATGGDQPLHF. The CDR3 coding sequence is TGCAGTGCTACGGGGGGTGATCAGCCCCTGCATTTT.

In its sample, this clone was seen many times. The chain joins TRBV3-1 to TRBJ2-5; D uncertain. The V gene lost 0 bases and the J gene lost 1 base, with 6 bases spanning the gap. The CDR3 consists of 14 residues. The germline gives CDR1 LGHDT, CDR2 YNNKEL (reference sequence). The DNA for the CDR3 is TGTGCCAGCAGCCAAGACGGTTTCCAAGAGACCCAGTACTTC. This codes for CASSQDGFQETQYF.

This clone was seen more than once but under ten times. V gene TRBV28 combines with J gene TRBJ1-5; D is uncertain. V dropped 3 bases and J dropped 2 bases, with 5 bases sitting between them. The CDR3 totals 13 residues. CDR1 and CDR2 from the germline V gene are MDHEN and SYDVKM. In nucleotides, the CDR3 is TGTGCCAGCAGTTTCATTCGCAATCAGCCCCAGCATTTT. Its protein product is CASSFIRNQPQHF.

The CDR3 DNA reads TGTGCCATCAGTGAAACGGGACAGGGGGAGTTCTTC. Encoded protein: CAISETGQGEFF. V and J are TRBV10-3 and TRBJ2-1, with 11 bases lining up with TRBD1. The CDR3 runs to 12 residues. Germline assignment: CDR1 ENHRY and CDR2 SYGVKD. The V and J ends lost 3 bases and 14 bases, in that order; junction bases with no gene match: 3.

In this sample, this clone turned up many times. CDR3 sequence (DNA): TGTGCCAGCAGTTTTTGGAGCGGGAGTGAGAAAAACATTCAGTACTTC. Translated: CASSFWSGSEKNIQYF. The rearrangement uses TRBV28 and TRBJ2-4; 8 nucleotides agree with TRBD2. The V gene end was trimmed by 3 bases and the J gene end by 4 bases; junction bases not matched to a gene: 8. CDR3 size: 16 residues. CDR1 and CDR2 (germline): MDHEN, SYDVKM. Looking up the rest from reference TRBV28 and TRBJ2-4 gives the full variable domain: DVKVTQSSRYLVKRTGEKVFLECVQDMDHENMFWYRQDPGLGLRLIYFSYDVKMKEKGDIPEGYSVSREKKERFSLILESASTNQTSMYLCASSFWSGSEKNIQYFGAGTRLSVL.

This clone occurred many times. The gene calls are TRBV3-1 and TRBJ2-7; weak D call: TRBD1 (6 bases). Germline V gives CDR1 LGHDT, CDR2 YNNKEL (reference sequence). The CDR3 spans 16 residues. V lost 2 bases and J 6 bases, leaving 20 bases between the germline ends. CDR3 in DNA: TGTGCCAGCAGCCAATGGGCTACGGGCAGGGGACGCGAGCAGTACTTC. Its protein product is CASSQWATGRGREQYF.

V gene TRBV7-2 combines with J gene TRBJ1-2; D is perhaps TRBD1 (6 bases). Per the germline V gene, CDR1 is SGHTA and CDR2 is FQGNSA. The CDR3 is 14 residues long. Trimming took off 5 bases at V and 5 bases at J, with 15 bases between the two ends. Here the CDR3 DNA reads TGTGCCAGCAGCCGATCCGGAGGGGGTTATGGCTACACCTTC. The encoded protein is CASSRSGGGYGYTF.

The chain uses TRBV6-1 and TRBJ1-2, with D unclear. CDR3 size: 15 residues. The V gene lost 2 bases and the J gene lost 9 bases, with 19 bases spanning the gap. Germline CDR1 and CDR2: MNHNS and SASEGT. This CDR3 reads CASSESGNPLHRYTF. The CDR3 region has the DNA TGTGCCAGCAGTGAATCCGGGAATCCCCTCCATCGCTACACCTTC.